This T cell receptor beta chain was sequenced in a study of PD-1 blockade in classical Hodgkin lymphoma. The time point denotes: newly diagnosed, previously untreated cHL patient sample. Purification of CD4+ T cells from thawed PBMCs was achieved by magnetic negative selection. Investigators turned to newly diagnosed, untreated classical Hodgkin lymphoma PBMCs for comparison. Data came from immunoSEQ multiplex PCR; TCRdb stores just in-frame clones and leaves some out. The data hold around 30,000 clones, with 89% observed a single time. V shed 4 bases, J shed 4 bases, and the junction held 3 bases outside the gene matches. CDR1 SEHNR and CDR2 FQNEAQ come from the germline V gene (reference sequence). This CDR3 spans 14 amino acids. This clone was observed once.

This chain connects TRBV7-9 to TRBJ2-7; 11 nucleotides align to TRBD1. The receptor was isolated from a human donor with classical Hodgkin lymphoma. The sample comprised CD4+ T cells from blood. The CDR3, as DNA: TGTGCCAGCAGCTCCGGACAGGGGGCGTACGAGCAGTACTTC. This codes for CASSSGQGAYEQYF.